This T cell receptor (beta chain) is from a study of shared clonotypes between healthy human individuals. Replicate PCRs for sorted subsets used around 190 ng DNA; this equaled 25,000 to 35,000 T cell genomes. Only in-frame clones appear in the TCRdb table, and some are missing; sequencing was by immunoSEQ multiplex PCR. The sample lists around 940,000 clones, approximately 80% occurring once. This clone was recorded once. The CDR3 consists of 12 residues. Germline-derived CDR1 and CDR2 are SGDLS and YYNGEE. Trimming removed 6 bases from V and 1 base from J, with 7 bases in between. The sample comprised memory CD4+ T cells sorted from blood. Regarding subset: CD45RA-negative fraction. V usage is TRBV9 and J usage is TRBJ1-2; D call uncertain. The clonotype originates from a man between 18 and 35 years old in good health. This CDR3 is CASKDRNYGYTF. In nucleotides, the CDR3 is TGTGCCAGCAAGGACCGTAACTATGGCTACACCTTC. Supplemented by reference TRBV9 and TRBJ1-2, the full variable domain reads DSGVTQTPKHLITATGQRVTLRCSPRSGDLSVYWYQQSLDQGLQFLIQYYNGEERAKGNILERFSAQQFPDLHSELNLSSLELGDSALYFCASKDRNYGYTFGSGTRLTVV.